This is a list of T cell receptor beta chains from one sample in a study of regulatory T cells in long-lasting Graves disease. MiXCR, run by TCRdb on the multiplex PCR reads, gives a single entry per CDR3 protein. The data show roughly 560,000 distinct CDR3 sequences, more than 10% seen once. This sample also appeared in a second study, on T cells in Graves' hyperthyroidism and ophthalmopathy.

Sequencing was performed on peripheral blood mononuclear cells (PBMCs), taken at new diagnosis, from a patient treated with antithyroid drugs. These receptors were obtained from a woman between 25 and 40 years old with Graves disease. Both conserved end residues are part of each CDR3. The D gene is left open where the match is weak. Clone size, where shown, is once, few, many, or a class for clones that have expanded.

V	size	D	J	CDR3	DNA
TRBV20-1	NA	NA	TRBJ2-5	CGASPTEETQYF	TGCGGTGCTAGTCCCACAGAAGAGACCCAGTACTTC
TRBV19	many	TRBD1	TRBJ1-6	CASTPGQGYSPLHF	TGTGCCAGTACCCCGGGACAGGGTTATTCACCCCTCCACTTT
TRBV7-2	many	NA	TRBJ2-5	CASSRDYSQETQYF	TGTGCCAGCAGCCGAGACTATTCACAAGAGACCCAGTACTTC
TRBV6-2/TRBV6-3	many	NA	TRBJ2-1	CASSESYLASPSGSYNEQFF	TGTGCCAGCAGTGAAAGTTATTTAGCTAGCCCCTCCGGCTCCTACAATGAGCAGTTCTTC
TRBV5-4	many	TRBD2	TRBJ2-1	CASSLAGNNEQFF	TGTGCCAGCAGCCTAGCGGGCAACAATGAGCAGTTCTTC
TRBV15	few	NA	TRBJ2-6	CATSGDRYSGANVLTF	TGTGCCACCAGCGGCGACCGTTACTCTGGGGCCAACGTCCTGACTTTC
TRBV18	many	NA	TRBJ2-1	CASSPPSPYNEQFF	TGTGCCAGCTCACCACCGTCCCCCTACAATGAGCAGTTCTTC
TRBV25-1	many	NA	TRBJ1-5	CASSEYNSNPNQPQHF	TGTGCCAGCAGTGAATATAACTCCAACCCCAATCAGCCCCAGCATTTT
TRBV11-2	NA	NA	TRBJ2-2	CASCGFNTGELFF	TGTGCCAGCTGCGGGTTTAACACCGGGGAGCTGTTTTTT
TRBV2	many	TRBD1	TRBJ2-7	CASSDQGASYEQYF	TGTGCCAGCAGTGACCAGGGGGCATCCTACGAGCAGTACTTC
TRBV12-3/TRBV12-4	many	TRBD2	TRBJ2-6	CASSTTSGKAGANVLTF	TGTGCCAGCAGTACGACTAGCGGGAAAGCAGGGGCCAACGTCCTGACTTTC
TRBV28	many	NA	TRBJ1-5	CASSSQGRGSNQPQHF	TGTGCCAGCAGCTCCCAGGGCAGGGGAAGCAATCAGCCCCAGCATTTT
TRBV6-5	NA	NA	TRBJ2-5	CASSYRGPEETQYF	TGTGCCAGCAGTTACAGGGGACCCGAGGAGACCCAGTACTTC
TRBV19	few	TRBD1	TRBJ2-5	CASSFGQGYMETQYF	TGTGCCAGTAGTTTTGGACAGGGTTATATGGAGACCCAGTACTTC
TRBV11-1	many	NA	TRBJ2-2	CASSSDRYTGELFF	TGTGCCAGCAGCTCCGACAGATACACCGGGGAGCTGTTTTTT
TRBV2	few	NA	TRBJ1-5	CASSVRPNNQPQHF	TGTGCCAGCAGTGTACGCCCGAATAATCAGCCCCAGCATTTT
TRBV28	many	NA	TRBJ1-5	CASSSGQGITQPQHF	TGTGCCAGCAGTTCCGGGCAGGGTATAACTCAGCCCCAGCATTTT
TRBV30	many	NA	TRBJ2-4	CAWGGLAKNIQYF	TGTGCCTGGGGGGGACTAGCCAAAAACATTCAGTACTTC
TRBV18	many	NA	TRBJ2-3	CASSPGAVTDTQYF	TGTGCCAGCTCCCCCGGGGCGGTCACAGATACGCAGTATTTT
TRBV4-1	few	TRBD2	TRBJ2-3	CASSQPGLDITDTQYF	TGCGCCAGCAGCCAACCCGGACTAGACATCACAGATACGCAGTATTTT
TRBV12-3/TRBV12-4	NA	TRBD2	TRBJ2-1	CASSLGWRLAGALYNEQFF	TGTGCCAGCAGTTTAGGATGGAGACTAGCGGGAGCGCTTTACAATGAGCAGTTCTTC
TRBV6-2/TRBV6-3	many	TRBD1	TRBJ1-1	CASSYEGQGPEAFF	TGTGCCAGCAGTTATGAGGGACAGGGACCTGAAGCTTTCTTT
TRBV19	many	TRBD2	TRBJ2-3	CASSFARGVADTQYF	TGTGCCAGTAGCTTCGCTCGGGGGGTAGCAGATACGCAGTATTTT
TRBV14	NA	NA	TRBJ1-1	CASSQAVGRGMKDTEAFF	TGTGCCAGCAGCCAAGCCGTGGGCAGGGGTATGAAGGACACTGAAGCTTTCTTT
TRBV9	many	NA	TRBJ2-2	CASSVGPTGELFF	TGTGCCAGCAGCGTAGGGCCCACCGGGGAGCTGTTTTTT
TRBV6-1	few	NA	TRBJ2-4	CASSPRGRGLAKNIQYF	TGTGCCAGCAGTCCCCGCGGCCGGGGACTAGCCAAAAACATTCAGTACTTC
TRBV10-2	NA	NA	TRBJ1-2	CASTGIGSGYTF	TGCGCCAGTACCGGGATCGGCTCTGGCTACACCTTC
TRBV30	many	TRBD2	TRBJ2-7	CAWGTSGNVQYF	TGTGCCTGGGGGACTAGCGGGAATGTGCAGTACTTC
TRBV5-1	NA	NA	TRBJ1-2	CASSLHEGGYTF	TGCGCCAGCAGCTTGCATGAGGGAGGCTACACCTTC
TRBV6-1	NA	TRBD2	TRBJ2-3	CAIPPWSSGGTDTQYF	TGTGCCATCCCCCCCTGGTCTAGCGGGGGCACAGATACGCAGTATTTT
TRBV6-1	NA	NA	TRBJ1-2	CASSPRLQIGANGYTF	TGTGCCAGCAGTCCCCGTTTACAGATAGGAGCCAATGGCTACACCTTC
TRBV7-9	few	NA	TRBJ2-1	CASSLRFEGNEQFF	TGTGCCAGCAGCTTGAGATTCGAGGGCAATGAGCAGTTCTTC
TRBV28	many	NA	TRBJ2-7	CASTYLGHYEQYF	TGTGCCAGCACTTACTTGGGTCACTACGAGCAGTACTTC
TRBV7-3	NA	TRBD2	TRBJ2-7	CTSSLGDGGLSSYEQYF	TGTACCAGCAGCTTAGGGGACGGGGGGTTGAGCTCCTACGAGCAGTACTTC
TRBV30	once	NA	TRBJ2-7	CAWSGLEPDEQYF	TGTGCCTGGAGTGGGCTAGAACCTGACGAGCAGTACTTC
TRBV6-2/TRBV6-3	many	NA	TRBJ2-7	CASSPLLFGGSYEQYF	TGTGCCAGCAGTCCACTACTCTTTGGAGGCTCCTACGAGCAGTACTTC
TRBV20-1	many	NA	TRBJ1-5	CSASRGGNQPQHF	TGCAGTGCTAGTAGGGGCGGCAATCAGCCCCAGCATTTT
TRBV20-1	many	TRBD2	TRBJ2-3	CSARGLAGAKDTQYF	TGCAGTGCTAGGGGACTAGCGGGAGCTAAAGATACGCAGTATTTT
TRBV7-9	many	TRBD2	TRBJ2-7	CASSHPGGLADEQYF	TGTGCCAGCAGCCACCCCGGGGGACTAGCGGACGAGCAGTACTTC
TRBV11-2	once	TRBD1	TRBJ2-7	CASSLGPRDRFHEQYF	TGTGCCAGCAGCTTAGGGCCTCGGGACAGGTTCCACGAGCAGTACTTC
TRBV10-3	many	NA	TRBJ1-1	CAISDGTQRDTEAFF	TGTGCCATCAGTGATGGGACCCAGAGGGACACTGAAGCTTTCTTT
TRBV7-9	NA	TRBD2	TRBJ2-1	CASSRRTSGRNNEQFF	TGTGCCAGCAGCCGAAGGACTAGCGGGAGAAACAATGAGCAGTTCTTC
TRBV20-1	many	TRBD1	TRBJ1-2	CSARWDRGSNYGYTF	TGCAGTGCTAGGTGGGACAGGGGTTCTAACTATGGCTACACCTTC
TRBV24-1	many	NA	TRBJ1-5	CATSDSGRSLPQHF	TGTGCCACCAGTGACTCCGGGAGATCTTTGCCCCAGCATTTT
TRBV12-3/TRBV12-4	many	TRBD1	TRBJ2-1	CASSPARQGYNEQFF	TGTGCCAGCAGCCCGGCGAGACAGGGATACAATGAGCAGTTCTTC
TRBV27	many	TRBD1	TRBJ1-1	CASSDGTGGGTEAFF	TGTGCCAGCAGTGACGGGACAGGGGGGGGAACTGAAGCTTTCTTT
TRBV18	NA	NA	TRBJ1-1	CASSPPRGGNTEAFF	TGTGCCAGCTCACCACCGCGGGGAGGGAACACTGAAGCTTTCTTT
TRBV7-2	many	NA	TRBJ2-1	CASSLALEGARNNEQFF	TGTGCCAGCAGCTTAGCGTTGGAGGGGGCGCGTAACAATGAGCAGTTCTTC
TRBV27	NA	NA	TRBJ2-1	CASSLIPGAYEQFF	TGTGCCAGCAGTTTAATCCCCGGGGCGTACGAGCAGTTCTTC